Shown below are 7 T cell receptor beta chains from a single sample sequenced in a study of T cell responses to AZD1222 COVID-19 vaccine. Assay used: immunoSEQ multiplex PCR; TCRdb lists only in-frame clones, some missing. Among roughly 180,000 clones listed, under 95% were seen once. The sequences come from peripheral blood, collected 28 days after the second AZD1222 dose. Receptors originate from an adult who received the AZD1222 COVID-19 vaccine.

V usage is TRBV2 and J usage is TRBJ1-2, with a weak D call TRBD1 (5 bases). The CDR3 spans 16 residues. V gave up 0 bases and J gave up 7 bases, with 18 bases separating them. The germline gives CDR1 SNHLY, CDR2 FYNNEI. In DNA form, the CDR3 reads TGTGCCAGCAGTGAAGCCCGACTGGGCAGGGTATTTGGCTACACCTTC. It codes for CASSEARLGRVFGYTF.

The V call is TRBV19, the J call TRBJ1-1; D perhaps matches TRBD1 (5 bases). The germline CDR1 and CDR2 sequences are LNHDA and SQIVND (reference sequence). V was clipped by 11 bases and J by 2 bases, with 15 bases between them. The CDR3 has 13 amino acids. CDR3 loop: CASRGVLNTEAFF. The DNA of the CDR3 is TGTGCCTCGAGGGGAGTCCTCAACACTGAAGCTTTCTTT.

This sequence joins TRBV7-2 and TRBJ2-7; a weak D match, TRBD2 (5 bases). Germline V CDR1 and CDR2: SGHTA, FQGNSA. The CDR3 is 16 amino acids. The V end was cut by 1 base, the J end by 2 bases, with 15 bases between. CDR3 DNA sequence: TGTGCCAGCAGCTTAGGATTCGACCCCGGGGCCTACGAGCAGTACTTC. Amino acids: CASSLGFDPGAYEQYF.

CDR3 in amino acids: CASSLGPGGTGELFF. The CDR3 coding sequence is TGTGCCAGCAGCTTGGGGCCGGGGGGAACCGGGGAGCTGTTTTTT. The V and J genes are TRBV5-6 and TRBJ2-2; 7 bases match TRBD2. The ends lost 0 bases at V and 5 bases at J; junction bases unmatched: 4. CDR3 length equals 15 residues. The germline gives CDR1 SGHDT, CDR2 YYEEEE.

V gene TRBV3-1 (or the pseudogene TRBV3-2) combines with J gene TRBJ1-2, with a weak D call TRBD1 (6 bases). Trimming left V 10 bases short and J 4 bases short, with 13 bases between. The V gene's germline CDR1 is LGHDT and CDR2 YNNKEL (reference sequence). CDR3 length: 12 amino acids. The CDR3 nucleotides are TGTGCCACCCAAGGGGGTCCCTATGGCTACACCTTC. Its protein is CATQGGPYGYTF.

The rearrangement uses TRBV28 and TRBJ2-5, with D possibly being TRBD1 (6 bases). Germline V CDR1 and CDR2: MDHEN, SYDVKM. The V end lost 2 bases, the J end lost 7 bases, and 17 bases lay between the germline ends. CDR3 length: 15 residues. The CDR3 DNA is TGTGCCAGCAGTTTAGCTGGGCAGGGGTCGCGGACCCAGTACTTC. Its protein product is CASSLAGQGSRTQYF. The full variable domain, its missing parts supplied by reference TRBV28 and TRBJ2-5, is DVKVTQSSRYLVKRTGEKVFLECVQDMDHENMFWYRQDPGLGLRLIYFSYDVKMKEKGDIPEGYSVSREKKERFSLILESASTNQTSMYLCASSLAGQGSRTQYFGPGTRLLVL.

The V gene is TRBV2, the J gene TRBJ2-3; D is perhaps TRBD2 (5 bases). The V end was cut by 4 bases, the J end by 1 base, with 9 bases between. Per germline, CDR1 SNHLY and CDR2 FYNNEI. CDR3 length equals 14 residues. The CDR3 DNA sequence: TGTGCCAGCAGTGTTGGTAGCGGCACAGATACGCAGTATTTT. Amino acid sequence: CASSVGSGTDTQYF.